The rows below give T cell receptor beta chains drawn from one sample of a study of graft-versus-host responses after intestinal transplantation. These TCRs are of unknown antigen specificity. Some clones are missing from TCRdb's copy, which holds only in-frame ones; the method was immunoSEQ multiplex PCR. This table has roughly 100,000 clones, around 90% appearing once. Material: unstimulated CD8+ T cells sorted from spleen or lymph node cells, obtained before transplant. The receptors were gathered from a human donor who was the organ donor for an intestinal transplant. Each CDR3 is given with its conserved first and last residue. A D gene is named only where the DNA matches it firmly. Only some rows state a clone size, as once, few, many or a class for expanded clones.

v_call	j_call	d_call	clone_size	cdr3_nt	cdr3_aa
TRBV5-1	TRBJ2-3	TRBD1	once	TGCGCCAGCAGCTTGAAGGACAGGGGGTCACCAGATACGCAGTATTTT	CASSLKDRGSPDTQYF
TRBV5-1	TRBJ1-3	TRBD1	-	TGCGCCAGCAGCTTGGCGGGTTGGACAGGTTCCGGAAACACCATATATTTT	CASSLAGWTGSGNTIYF
TRBV10-1	TRBJ2-1	TRBD2	-	TGCGCCAGCAGTGAGTCACGGGGGGGACAGCAGTTCTTC	CASSESRGGQQFF
TRBV4-2	TRBJ2-7	-	-	TGTGCCAGCAGCCAAGATTCCGAGAGCTTATACGAGCAGTACTTC	CASSQDSESLYEQYF
TRBV13	TRBJ1-4	TRBD1	-	TGTGCCAGCAGCTATAGACAGGGAGGAGGGGAAAAACTGTTTTTT	CASSYRQGGGEKLFF
TRBV27	TRBJ2-3	TRBD2	-	TGTGCCAGCAGTTTAGGGGGAGGGATGGGAGATACGCAGTATTTT	CASSLGGGMGDTQYF
TRBV6-1	TRBJ2-2	-	-	TGTGCCAGCACCCCCGGGAAGCCCGGGGAGCTGTTTTTT	CASTPGKPGELFF
TRBV2	TRBJ2-7	TRBD1	-	TGTGCCAGCAGCGGACAGGGGAGCTCCTACGAGCAGTACTTC	CASSGQGSSYEQYF
TRBV27	TRBJ2-1	-	-	TGTGCCAGCAGTTTTTTTTCAGGGGGGCCTAACAATGAGCAGTTCTTC	CASSFFSGGPNNEQFF
TRBV15	TRBJ2-3	-	-	TGTGCCACCAGTAAGGGGGTAGCAGATACGCAGTATTTT	CATSKGVADTQYF
TRBV4-1	TRBJ2-1	TRBD2	-	TGCGCCAGCAGCCAAGAACCTAGCGGGGGGGCCAATGAGCAGTTCTTC	CASSQEPSGGANEQFF
TRBV15	TRBJ1-3	-	-	TGTGCCACCAGCGGCGAGGGAGACGGAAACACCATATATTTT	CATSGEGDGNTIYF
TRBV30	TRBJ2-7	-	-	TGTGCCTGGAGTGTCTGGGCAGGGCACGACGAGCAGTACTTC	CAWSVWAGHDEQYF
TRBV9	TRBJ1-1	-	-	TGTGCCAGCAGCGTTCCTAAGAACACTGAAGCTTTCTTT	CASSVPKNTEAFF
TRBV14	TRBJ2-7	TRBD1	-	TGTGCCAGCAGCCAAGAAACAGGGGTGGTTTACGAGCAGTACTTC	CASSQETGVVYEQYF
TRBV5-6	TRBJ2-2	-	-	TGTGCCAGCAGCTTGGTTCTCGGCACCGGGGAGCTGTTTTTT	CASSLVLGTGELFF
TRBV6-5	TRBJ1-1	TRBD1	-	TGTGCCAGCAGTTACTCCACGGACAGGCAAGCTTTCTTT	CASSYSTDRQAFF
TRBV28	TRBJ2-7	TRBD2	-	TGTGCCAGCAGACCCGGACTAGCGGCTGCCCCCTACGAGCAGTACTTC	CASRPGLAAAPYEQYF
TRBV5-6	TRBJ1-2	-	few	TGTGCCAGCAGCTCCCCGGGGTATGGCTACACCTTC	CASSSPGYGYTF
TRBV13	TRBJ1-3	-	-	TGTGCCAGCAGCGACAATTGGGGGGGAACCGGAAACACCATATATTTT	CASSDNWGGTGNTIYF
TRBV27	TRBJ2-2	-	-	TGTGCCAGCAGTCAGATGAACACCGGGGAGCTGTTTTTT	CASSQMNTGELFF
TRBV9	TRBJ1-3	-	-	TGTGCCAGCAGCGTTGGACAGAGCTCTGGAAACACCATATATTTT	CASSVGQSSGNTIYF
TRBV28	TRBJ2-1	-	-	TGTGCCAGCGGATCAGCGTCTGGGTACAATGAGCAGTTCTTC	CASGSASGYNEQFF
TRBV5-4	TRBJ2-1	-	once	TGTGCCAGCAGCTTGGAAGGGACTGTGCAGTTCTTC	CASSLEGTVQFF
TRBV2	TRBJ2-1	TRBD1	-	TGTGCCAGCAGTGAAGGGACAGGGTATGAGCAGTTCTTC	CASSEGTGYEQFF
TRBV28	TRBJ2-7	TRBD2	-	TGTGCCAGCAGTCATTATAGGACTAGCGACTCCTACGAGCAGTACTTC	CASSHYRTSDSYEQYF
TRBV12-1	TRBJ2-5	-	-	TGTGCCAGCAGCTGCCGACTAGCGGGAGGTTCGGGGTACTTC	CASSCRLAGGSGYF
TRBV28	TRBJ1-1	TRBD1	-	TGTGCCAGCAGTTTCCGGGACAGGGGGCTTTACACTGAAGCTTTCTTT	CASSFRDRGLYTEAFF
TRBV5-1	TRBJ2-1	TRBD2	-	TGCGCCAGCAGCTTGGGGCCACTCTCGTCTAGCGGGGGATTACGGTCCTACAATGAGCAGTTCTTC	CASSLGPLSSSGGLRSYNEQFF
TRBV19	TRBJ2-1	TRBD1	-	TGTGCCAGTTTTTCGACCACTACAGGGGGACGGACCTACAATGAGCAGTTCTTC	CASFSTTTGGRTYNEQFF
TRBV27	TRBJ2-2	-	-	TGTGCCAGCTCGCCTGGGCAGGGGGAGCTGTTTTTT	CASSPGQGELFF
TRBV15	TRBJ2-7	TRBD1	-	TGTGCCACCAGCAGAGAGGGCGACAGGGTGAGCTCCTACGAGCAGTACTTC	CATSREGDRVSSYEQYF
TRBV7-2	TRBJ2-5	TRBD1	-	TGTGCCAGCATCGACTCCGGACAGGGACGAGAGACCCAGTACTTC	CASIDSGQGRETQYF
TRBV6-1	TRBJ2-7	TRBD2	few	TGTGCCAGCAGTGAAGGGCTAGCGGCCCCCTACGAGCAGTACTTC	CASSEGLAAPYEQYF
TRBV7-9	TRBJ2-7	TRBD1	-	TGTGCCAGCAGTTACACCGACAGGGGGTACTCCTACGAGCAGTACTTC	CASSYTDRGYSYEQYF
TRBV19	TRBJ1-3	-	-	TGTGCCAGTAGTATACGGGGCTCTGGAAACACCATATATTTT	CASSIRGSGNTIYF
TRBV4-1	TRBJ1-1	-	-	TGCGCCAGCAGCCAAGCTGGACAGAGGGCTGAAGCTTTCTTT	CASSQAGQRAEAFF
TRBV30	TRBJ2-5	-	-	TGTGCCTGGAGGGAGGTGACTACCGAAGAGACCCAGTACTTC	CAWREVTTEETQYF
TRBV10-1	TRBJ1-5	TRBD1	-	TGCGCCAGTACCCATCTACAGGGGCCCCTTAATCAGCCCCAGCATTTT	CASTHLQGPLNQPQHF
TRBV11-2	TRBJ1-4	TRBD1	-	TGTGCCAGCAGCTACGGGACAGTGCCAACTAATGAAAAACTGTTTTTT	CASSYGTVPTNEKLFF
TRBV6-5	TRBJ1-1	TRBD1	-	TGTGCCAGCAGGGAGACAGGGGAGAACACTGAAGCTTTCTTT	CASRETGENTEAFF
TRBV19	TRBJ2-5	TRBD2	-	TGTGCCAGTAGTATAGGCTCTTTCGTAGCGGGAGTTGAGACCCAGTACTTC	CASSIGSFVAGVETQYF
TRBV5-1	TRBJ1-3	-	-	TGCGCCAGCAGCCCGACAGTTGACTCTGGAAACACCATATATTTT	CASSPTVDSGNTIYF
TRBV5-8	TRBJ1-6	TRBD1	-	TGTGCCAGCAGTCCCACAGGGGCGTCCTATAATTCACCCCTCCACTTT	CASSPTGASYNSPLHF
TRBV27	TRBJ2-2	-	-	TGTGCCAGCAGTTTATCGTGGCTAGTAGGCGTCGATAAAACCGGGGAGCTGTTTTTT	CASSLSWLVGVDKTGELFF